The 3 T cell receptor beta chains in this list originate from one sample, sequenced in a study of blood T cells in healthy people across ages. The authors ran a second PCR of roughly 6 to 12 cycles using a sample-barcoded 5' primer and a J-beta primer mix. Each CDR3 protein is one row after TCRdb ran MiXCR on the 5' RACE reads. The data show roughly 800,000 distinct CDR3 sequences, with 25% seen just once and 9.4% held by the top ten. The sample was also linked to a second study, of T cells of mothers and their children.

The sample comprised blood. The receptors derive from a boy between 10 and 17 years old in good health.

This clonotype was observed once. V is TRBV6-5 and J is TRBJ2-7; maybe TRBD2 (6 bases). From germline, CDR1 is MNHEY and CDR2 SVGAGI. V lost 3 bases and J lost 0, with 9 bases in between. The CDR3 loop spans 14 amino acids. In DNA, the CDR3 is TGTGCCAGCAGTTATCGGGAGTTCTCCTACGAGCAGTACTTC. It specifies CASSYREFSYEQYF.

The rearrangement links TRBV19 to TRBJ1-2, with a possible D match to TRBD1 (6 bases). The ends were cut back, 6 bases at V and 3 bases at J, with 11 bases in the middle. Germline V gene lookup returns CDR1 LNHDA and CDR2 SQIVND (reference sequence). The CDR3 has 13 residues. The CDR3 DNA is TGTGCCAGTAGCACAGGGCTAGACTATGGCTACACCTTC. Translating it yields CASSTGLDYGYTF.

V is TRBV4-2 and J is TRBJ2-7, with no clear D. Trimming stripped 1 base from V and 2 bases from J, with 9 bases between. Per the germline V gene, CDR1 is LGHNA and CDR2 is YNFKEQ. The CDR3 has 14 amino acids. CDR3 amino acids: CASSQGAKPYEQYF. For the CDR3, the DNA is TGTGCCAGCAGCCAAGGGGCCAAGCCCTACGAGCAGTACTTC.